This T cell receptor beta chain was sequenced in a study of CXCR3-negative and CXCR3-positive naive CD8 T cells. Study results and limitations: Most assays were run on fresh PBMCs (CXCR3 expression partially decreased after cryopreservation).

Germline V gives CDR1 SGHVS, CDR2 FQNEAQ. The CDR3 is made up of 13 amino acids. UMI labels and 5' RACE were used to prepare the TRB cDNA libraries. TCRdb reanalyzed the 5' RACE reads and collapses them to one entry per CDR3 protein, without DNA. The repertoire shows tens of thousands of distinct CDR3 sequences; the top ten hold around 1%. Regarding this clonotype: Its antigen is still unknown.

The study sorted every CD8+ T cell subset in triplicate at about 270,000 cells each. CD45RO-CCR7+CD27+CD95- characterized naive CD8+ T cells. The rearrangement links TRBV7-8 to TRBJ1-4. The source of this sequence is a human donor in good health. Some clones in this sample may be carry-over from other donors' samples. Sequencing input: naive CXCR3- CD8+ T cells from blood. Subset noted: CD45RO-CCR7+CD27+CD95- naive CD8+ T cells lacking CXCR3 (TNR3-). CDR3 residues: CATRRGTNEKLFF.